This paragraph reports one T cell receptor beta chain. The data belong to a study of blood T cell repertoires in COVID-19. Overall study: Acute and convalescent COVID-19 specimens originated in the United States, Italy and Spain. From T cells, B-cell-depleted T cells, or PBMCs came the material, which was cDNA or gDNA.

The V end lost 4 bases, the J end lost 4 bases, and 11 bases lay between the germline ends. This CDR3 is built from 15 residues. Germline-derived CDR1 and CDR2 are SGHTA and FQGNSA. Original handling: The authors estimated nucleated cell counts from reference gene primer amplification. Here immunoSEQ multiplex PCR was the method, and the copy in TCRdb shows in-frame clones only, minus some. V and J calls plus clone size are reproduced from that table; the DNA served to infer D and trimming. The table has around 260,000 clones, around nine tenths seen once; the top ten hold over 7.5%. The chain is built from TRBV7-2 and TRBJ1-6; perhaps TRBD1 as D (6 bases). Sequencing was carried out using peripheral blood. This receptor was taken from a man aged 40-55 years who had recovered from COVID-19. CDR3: CASSSTGTYNSPLHF. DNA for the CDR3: TGTGCCAGCAGCTCCACCGGGACATATAATTCACCCCTCCACTTT. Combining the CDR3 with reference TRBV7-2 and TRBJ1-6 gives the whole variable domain GAGVSQSPSNKVTEKGKDVELRCDPISGHTALYWYRQSLGQGLEFLIYFQGNSAPDKSGLPSDRFSAERTGGSVSTLTIQRTQQEDSAVYLCASSSTGTYNSPLHFGNGTRLTVT.